Below, one TCR beta chain is given with its context. These data come from a study of shared clonotypes between healthy human individuals. Here immunoSEQ multiplex PCR was the method, and the copy in TCRdb shows in-frame clones only, minus some. The sample lists approximately 710,000 clones, around 91% occurring once. Germline-derived CDR1 and CDR2 are SGHRS and YFSETQ. The V and J ends lost 3 bases and 1 base, in that order; junction bases with no gene match: 4. The CDR3 spans 15 residues. This clonotype originated in a man younger than 35 in good health. Some clones in this sample may be carry-over from other donors' samples. Sequencing was carried out using memory CD8+ T cells from PBMCs. Subset given: CD45RO+ cells pooled with CCR7-negative TemRA cells. The V and J genes are TRBV5-1 and TRBJ2-1, with TRBD2 identical over 7 bases. CDR3 protein: CASSSSSGSYNEQFF. CDR3 in DNA: TGCGCCAGCAGCTCTTCTAGCGGTTCCTACAATGAGCAGTTCTTC.